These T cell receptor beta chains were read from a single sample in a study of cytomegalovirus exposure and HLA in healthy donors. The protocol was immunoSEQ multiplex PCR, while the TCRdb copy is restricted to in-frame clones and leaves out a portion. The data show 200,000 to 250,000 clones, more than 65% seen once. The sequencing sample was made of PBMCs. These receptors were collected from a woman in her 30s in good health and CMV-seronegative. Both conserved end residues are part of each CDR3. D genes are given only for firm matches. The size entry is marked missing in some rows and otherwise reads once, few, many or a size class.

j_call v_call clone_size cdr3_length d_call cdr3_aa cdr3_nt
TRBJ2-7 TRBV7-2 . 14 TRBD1 CASSLEGTDIEQYF TGTGCCAGCAGCTTAGAGGGGACAGACATCGAGCAGTACTTC
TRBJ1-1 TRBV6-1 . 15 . CASSNQRTVNTEAFF TGTGCCAGCAGTAACCAAAGGACAGTGAACACTGAAGCTTTCTTT
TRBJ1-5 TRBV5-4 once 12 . CASSSENQPQHF TGTGCCAGCAGCTCCGAGAATCAGCCCCAGCATTTT
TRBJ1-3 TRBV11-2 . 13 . CASSLQGGNTIYF TGTGCCAGCAGCTTGCAGGGAGGAAACACCATATATTTT
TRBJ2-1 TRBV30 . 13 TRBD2 CASGLAGVFEQFF TGTGCCTCGGGACTAGCGGGAGTGTTTGAGCAGTTCTTC
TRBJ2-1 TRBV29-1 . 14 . CSVDGGSSYNEQFF TGCAGCGTTGATGGCGGTAGCTCCTACAATGAGCAGTTCTTC
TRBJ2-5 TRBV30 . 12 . CAARWAQETQYF TGTGCCGCGAGATGGGCACAAGAGACCCAGTACTTC
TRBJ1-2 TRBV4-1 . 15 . CASSARTAENYGYTF TGCGCCAGCAGCGCCCGGACAGCTGAAAACTATGGCTACACCTTC
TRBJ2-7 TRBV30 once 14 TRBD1 CAWIRTGASYEQYF TGTGCCTGGATCAGGACAGGCGCCTCCTACGAGCAGTACTTC
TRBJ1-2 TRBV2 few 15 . CASSLSGDPNYGYTF TGTGCCAGCAGCTTATCAGGGGATCCTAACTATGGCTACACCTTC
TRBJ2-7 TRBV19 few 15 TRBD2 CASSIESSGSYEQYF TGTGCCAGTAGTATAGAGTCTAGCGGGTCCTACGAGCAGTACTTC
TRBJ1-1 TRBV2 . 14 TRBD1 CATDAGGLNTEAFF TGTGCCACCGATGCAGGGGGATTGAACACTGAAGCTTTCTTT
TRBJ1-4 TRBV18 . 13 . CASSPGRNEKLFF TGTGCCAGCTCACCAGGGAGGAATGAAAAACTGTTTTTT
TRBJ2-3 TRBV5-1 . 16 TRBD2 CASRGTSGGITDTQYF TGCGCCAGCAGGGGGACTAGCGGGGGGATCACAGATACGCAGTATTTT
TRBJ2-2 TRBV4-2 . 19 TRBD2 CASSQELAGGPRDTGELFF TGTGCCAGCAGCCAAGAGCTAGCGGGAGGGCCTAGGGACACCGGGGAGCTGTTTTTT
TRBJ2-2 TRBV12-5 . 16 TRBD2 CASGSFGTSFTGELFF TGTGCTAGTGGTTCTTTCGGGACTAGCTTCACCGGGGAGCTGTTTTTT
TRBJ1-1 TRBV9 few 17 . CASSVAPRPRINTEAFF TGTGCCAGCAGCGTAGCCCCCCGACCTAGGATTAACACTGAAGCTTTCTTT
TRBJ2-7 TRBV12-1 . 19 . CASSSGLAGGWLSSYEQYF TGTGCCAGCAGCTCCGGACTAGCGGGAGGTTGGCTCAGCTCCTACGAGCAGTACTTC
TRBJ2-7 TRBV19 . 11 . CATIDGFEQYF TGTGCCACGATCGACGGGTTCGAGCAGTACTTC
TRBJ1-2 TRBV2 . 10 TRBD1 CASRRDRVNF TGTGCCAGCAGGCGGGACAGGGTGAACTTC
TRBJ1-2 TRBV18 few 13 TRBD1 CASSPGQNYGYTF TGTGCCAGCTCACCGGGACAGAACTATGGCTACACCTTC
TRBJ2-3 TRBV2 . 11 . CASSGLDTQYF TGTGCCAGCAGTGGGCTTGATACGCAGTATTTT
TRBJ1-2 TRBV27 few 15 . CASSPYVDSLYGYTF TGTGCCAGCAGTCCTTACGTCGACAGCCTCTATGGCTACACCTTC
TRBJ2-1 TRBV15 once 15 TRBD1 CATSRGDRGYNEQFF TGTGCCACCAGCAGAGGGGACAGGGGCTACAATGAGCAGTTCTTC
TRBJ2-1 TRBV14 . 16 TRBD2 CASSQVAGGEYNEQFF TGTGCCAGCAGCCAAGTGGCGGGGGGCGAGTACAATGAGCAGTTCTTC
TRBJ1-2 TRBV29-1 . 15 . CSVAPQINRADGYTF TGCAGCGTTGCCCCCCAAATTAACAGGGCGGATGGCTACACCTTC
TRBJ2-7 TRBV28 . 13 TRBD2 CATTSGRTYEQYF TGTGCCACTACTAGCGGGAGAACCTACGAGCAGTACTTC
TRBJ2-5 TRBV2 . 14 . CASSYRTSGETQYF TGTGCCAGCAGCTACAGGACATCCGGAGAGACCCAGTACTTC
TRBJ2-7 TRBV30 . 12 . CAWSLGASEQYF TGTGCCTGGAGTCTTGGGGCGAGCGAGCAGTACTTC
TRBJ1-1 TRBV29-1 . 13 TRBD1 CSATGLGNTEAFF TGCAGCGCGACAGGGTTGGGGAACACTGAAGCTTTCTTT
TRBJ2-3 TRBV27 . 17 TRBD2 CASSSPGQRGRTDTQYF TGTGCCAGCAGTTCCCCGGGGCAGCGGGGGCGCACAGATACGCAGTATTTT
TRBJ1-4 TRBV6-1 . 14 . CASRSPGLPRKLFF TGTGCCAGCAGATCACCGGGACTCCCTCGGAAACTGTTTTTT
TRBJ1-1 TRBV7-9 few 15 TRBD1 CASSLMGTGVDEAFF TGTGCCAGCAGCTTAATGGGCACAGGGGTGGATGAAGCTTTCTTT
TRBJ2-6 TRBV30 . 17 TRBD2 CAWPGTSKFSGANVLTF TGTGCCTGGCCCGGGACTAGCAAATTCTCTGGGGCCAACGTCCTGACTTTC
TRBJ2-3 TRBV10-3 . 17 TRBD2 CAISTSGASGSTDMQYF TGTGCCATCAGTACCTCCGGGGCTAGCGGTAGCACAGATATGCAGTATTTT
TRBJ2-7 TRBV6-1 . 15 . CASSSQQVGSYEQYF TGTGCCAGCAGCTCCCAGCAGGTGGGTTCCTACGAGCAGTACTTC
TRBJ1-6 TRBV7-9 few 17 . CASSLVPGLGSVPPLHF TGTGCCAGCAGCTTAGTGCCAGGATTGGGCTCTGTCCCACCCCTCCACTTT
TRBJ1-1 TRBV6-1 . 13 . CASSPQGNTEAFF TGTGCCAGCTCTCCACAGGGGAACACTGAAGCTTTCTTT
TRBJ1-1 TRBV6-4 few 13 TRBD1 CASKQGANTEAFF TGTGCCAGCAAACAGGGGGCGAACACTGAAGCTTTCTTT
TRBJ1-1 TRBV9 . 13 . CASSVALGAEAFF TGTGCCAGCAGCGTAGCATTGGGAGCAGAAGCTTTCTTT
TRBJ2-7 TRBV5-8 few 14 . CASSKTGVSYEQYF TGTGCCAGCAGTAAGACAGGTGTCTCCTACGAGCAGTACTTC
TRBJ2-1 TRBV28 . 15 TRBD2 CASIPFSGGASEQFF TGTGCCAGCATCCCTTTTAGCGGGGGGGCAAGTGAGCAGTTCTTC
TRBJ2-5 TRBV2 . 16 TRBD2 CASRGTSGGPGKTQYF TGTGCCAGCAGGGGGACTAGCGGGGGCCCCGGGAAGACCCAGTACTTC
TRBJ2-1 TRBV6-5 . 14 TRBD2 CATISGRAGGEQFF TGTGCCACTATTAGCGGGAGGGCCGGGGGTGAGCAGTTCTTC
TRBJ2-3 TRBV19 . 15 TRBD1 CASGPDRVSTDTQYF TGTGCCAGTGGGCCGGACAGGGTGAGCACAGATACGCAGTATTTT
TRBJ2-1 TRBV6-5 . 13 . CASSYSREDEQFF TGTGCCAGCAGTTACTCGAGAGAGGATGAGCAGTTCTTC
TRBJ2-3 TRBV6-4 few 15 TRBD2 CASRGTRRETSTQYF TGTGCCAGCAGAGGGACTAGACGGGAGACTAGTACGCAGTATTTT
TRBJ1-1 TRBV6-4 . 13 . CASSDGKRSEAFF TGTGCCAGCAGTGACGGAAAGCGATCGGAAGCTTTCTTT
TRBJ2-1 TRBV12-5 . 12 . CASGFRGNEQFF TGTGCTAGTGGTTTTCGCGGAAATGAGCAGTTCTTC
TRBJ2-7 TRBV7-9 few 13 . CASSVGHLQEQYF TGTGCCAGCAGCGTGGGACACCTCCAGGAGCAGTACTTC
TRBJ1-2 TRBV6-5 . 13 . CASSFTGSDGYTF TGTGCCAGCAGTTTTACAGGGAGTGATGGCTACACCTTC
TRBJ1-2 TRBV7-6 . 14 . CASSPGLETRGYTF TGTGCCAGCAGCCCCGGACTGGAGACTAGGGGCTACACCTTC
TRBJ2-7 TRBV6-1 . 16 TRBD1 CASRETWTGGVTEQYF TGTGCCAGCAGAGAAACTTGGACAGGGGGCGTTACGGAGCAGTACTTC